This section outlines one T cell receptor (beta chain) sequence together with its context. Its antigen is currently unknown. These data are taken from a study of Ad26.COV2.S vaccination and SARS-CoV-2 variants. Whole-study context: Donor got 5x10^10 or 1x10^11 viral particles of Ad26.COV2.S. Points from the study as a whole: Ad26.COV2.S recipients had broader spike-specific TCRs (P = 0.0014).

This CDR3 is built from 13 residues. The germline CDR1 and CDR2 sequences are GTSNPN and SVGIG (reference sequence). Trimming took off 1 base at V and 4 bases at J, with 8 bases between the two ends. Measured with immunoSEQ multiplex PCR; TCRdb has only the in-frame clones, and not every one. Found here are some 520,000 clones, 70% to 90% of them singletons; the top ten hold around 13%. Described treatment: over 15 received Ad26.COV2.S at low or high dose, single or two shots; 5 received placebo; per-sample allocation not given. Samples came from day 63 after the first vaccine or placebo injection. The study used a vaccine consisting of an Ad26 vector that expressed Wuhan-strain SARS-CoV-2 spike.

The receptor's source is a person aged 18-65 years who received the Ad26.COV2.S COVID-19 vaccine or a placebo. The rearrangement links TRBV30 to TRBJ2-1; TRBD1 might be the D (5 bases). The sequencing used peripheral blood, collected in a trial of Ad26.COV2.S vaccine versus placebo. The CDR3, as DNA: TGTGCCTGGAGTGATCAGGGTTACAATGAGCAGTTCTTC. Translating it yields CAWSDQGYNEQFF.